These 30 T cell receptor beta chains were all obtained from the same sample, sequenced in a study of response to subunit inactivated influenza vaccine (dated by TCRdb to between 2018 and 2020). Receptor amplification or capture employed RT-PCR. TCRdb records Illumina HiSeq 2500 as the sequencer. TCRdb took the public reads, trimmed them with fastp at Q25, ran MiXCR for clone calling and kept in-frame beta chains. All rows with the same CDR3 protein become a single entry with the most common DNA and genes. Recorded for this sample are approximately 250,000 distinct CDR3 sequences; more than 9% of them occurred a single time. The top ten constitute 7.5% to 10% of the sample. The sample in question was non-naive T cells sorted from PBMCs, obtained 14 to 15 days before vaccination. According to the study, the label for this sample's cell subset or site signals: memory T cell fraction. The receptors stem from a man aged 45-65 years who received an inactivated influenza vaccine. Donor details come from another sample of the same person, matched by shared clones.

This clonotype was picked up many times. The chain recombines TRBV7-9 with TRBJ2-1; 10 positions match TRBD1. CDR1 and CDR2 (germline): SEHNR, FQNEAQ (reference sequence). The trim removed 5 bases at V and 4 bases at J, leaving 5 bases unmatched. The CDR3 covers 15 residues. This CDR3 reads CASSLDRGSYNEQFF. CDR3 nucleotide sequence: TGTGCCAGCAGCCTGGACAGGGGGTCTTACAATGAGCAGTTCTTC.

There are many counts of this clonotype. The V gene is TRBV3-1, the J gene TRBJ2-1, with TRBD2 identical over 7 bases. The CDR3 is made up of 16 amino acids. V was clipped by 1 base and J by 2 bases; unmatched bases: 5. CDR1 is LGHDT, CDR2 YNNKEL, per germline (reference sequence). DNA of the CDR3: TGTGCCAGCAGCCAAGGGGGGGGGACTGCCTACAATGAGCAGTTCTTC. Translated, it gives CASSQGGGTAYNEQFF.

The table lists this clonotype with many counts. This rearrangement joins TRBV14 to TRBJ2-7; D assignment may be TRBD1 or TRBD2 (5 bases each). The CDR3 is 15 amino acids. Germline CDR1 reads SGHDN; CDR2 reads FVKESK. Trimming pared 3 bases from V and 5 bases from J, leaving 17 bases between. CDR3 coding DNA: TGTGCCAGCAGCCAGGAGGTGGGCAACAGGAACGAGCAGTACTTC. Amino acids: CASSQEVGNRNEQYF.

CDR3 protein: CASSPDGANTGELFF. CDR3 sequence (DNA): TGTGCCAGCAGCCCGGACGGAGCGAACACCGGGGAGCTGTTTTTT. The rearrangement uses TRBV7-8 and TRBJ2-2; no reliable D call. The CDR3 runs 15 residues. Germline CDR1 is SGHVS and CDR2 is FQNEAQ. V lost 5 bases and J lost 0, with 10 bases in between.

In its sample, this clonotype was seen many times. This sequence joins TRBV6-1 and TRBJ1-5; 8 bases are shared with TRBD1. Germline CDR1 and CDR2: MNHNS and SASEGT. V lost 5 bases to trimming and J lost 6 bases; unmatched junction nucleotides: 3. The CDR3 length is 13 residues. The CDR3 region is CASSQGAGQPQHF. CDR3 bases: TGTGCCAGCAGTCAGGGGGCGGGTCAGCCCCAGCATTTT.

The chain employs TRBV7-6 and TRBJ2-5, with 7 bases fitting TRBD1. The CDR3 has 17 amino acids. Germline CDR1 SGHVS, CDR2 FNYEAQ. V lost 4 bases to trimming and J lost 7 bases; unmatched junction nucleotides: 18. CDR3 amino acids: CASSSLGAGTAAGTQYF. The CDR3 bases are TGTGCCAGCAGCTCCTTAGGGGCCGGGACAGCTGCGGGGACCCAGTACTTC.

The rearrangement uses TRBV12-3 or TRBV12-4 and TRBJ1-2; no clear D gene. Deletions cut 7 bases from V and 0 bases from J, with 12 bases between. This CDR3 is built from 14 residues. The CDR3 DNA is TGTGCCAGCACCTACACCAGTTCTAACTATGGCTACACCTTC. Its protein product is CASTYTSSNYGYTF.

With regard to this clonotype: One junction end disagrees with the germline gene, perhaps due to a read error. The chain uses TRBV4-1 and TRBJ1-2; D ambiguous. Germline values: CDR1 MGHRA, CDR2 YSYEKL. The CDR3 is 12 amino acids. This CDR3 reads CASSFDHSGRSF. The CDR3 DNA reads as TGCGCCAGCAGCTTTGACCACAGCGGGCGCTCCTTC.

V usage is TRBV30 and J usage is TRBJ1-4; D unresolved. CDR1 is GTSNPN and CDR2 is SVGIG in the germline V gene (reference sequence). The length of the CDR3 is 11 residues. V lost 7 bases and J 8 bases, leaving 11 bases between the germline ends. CDR3 protein: CAFRWGEKLFF. CDR3 nucleotides: TGTGCCTTTCGGTGGGGAGAAAAACTGTTTTTT. Using reference TRBV30 and TRBJ1-4 for the parts outside the CDR3, the full variable domain is SQTIHQWPATLVQPVGSPLSLECTVEGTSNPNLYWYRQAAGRGLQLLFYSVGIGQISSEVPQNLSASRPQDRQFILSSKKLLLSDSGFYLCAFRWGEKLFFGSGTQLSVL.

This chain uses TRBV6-1 with TRBJ2-3; D is ambiguous. V lost 5 bases, J lost 1 base, and 7 bases lay in between. The CDR3 extends over 13 amino acids. In germline, CDR1 is MNHNS, CDR2 SASEGT. CDR3 residues: CASSRDGTDTQYF. The CDR3 DNA reads as TGTGCCAGCAGTAGAGATGGCACAGATACGCAGTATTTT.

In this sample, this clonotype turned up a few times. The V and J genes are TRBV10-3 and TRBJ1-1, with 9 bases aligning to TRBD1. This CDR3 is 14 amino acids long. After removal of 5 bases from V and 1 base from J, the junction contained 2 bases not matched to a gene. CDR1 is ENHRY, CDR2 SYGVKD, per germline. DNA for the CDR3: TGTGCCATCAGTTCACAGGGGGCGAACACTGAAGCTTTCTTT. As protein: CAISSQGANTEAFF.

A few counts support this clonotype. This sequence joins TRBV19 and TRBJ2-3, with 7 bases that match TRBD2. Germline CDR1 LNHDA, CDR2 SQIVND (reference sequence). This CDR3 comprises 15 residues. Unmatched junction bases numbered 12, after V lost 5 bases and J lost 7 bases. CDR3 sequence (DNA): TGTGCCAGTAGTCCCCGCGGGGGAGGCATGAATACGCAGTATTTT. Translation gives CASSPRGGGMNTQYF.

There are a few counts of this clonotype. At one boundary the junction diverges from the germline segment, which might be a read error. V usage is TRBV28 and J usage is TRBJ2-7; the match to TRBD1 covers 7 bases. The CDR3 sequence is 10 residues long. From germline, CDR1 is MDHEN and CDR2 SYDVKM. This CDR3 reads CASSPGTVLF. The CDR3 DNA sequence: TGTGCCAGCAGCCCCGGGACAGTCTTATTC. The whole variable domain, remainder taken from reference TRBV28 and TRBJ2-7, is DVKVTQSSRYLVKRTGEKVFLECVQDMDHENMFWYRQDPGLGLRLIYFSYDVKMKEKGDIPEGYSVSREKKERFSLILESASTNQTSMYLCASSPGTVLFGPGTRLTVT.

A few counts support this clonotype. The rearrangement uses TRBV29-1 and TRBJ1-2; tentative D call: TRBD1 (6 bases). V lost 4 bases, J lost 3 bases, and 15 bases lay in between. CDR1 and CDR2 from the germline V gene are SQVTM and ANQGSEA. The CDR3 totals 14 residues. The CDR3 here is CSVGTIQGDYGYTF. The CDR3 DNA reads as TGCAGCGTTGGAACAATACAGGGAGACTATGGCTACACCTTC.

This clonotype was found many times. The chain recombines TRBV12-3 or TRBV12-4 with TRBJ1-4; 8 bases line up with TRBD1. This CDR3 has 14 amino acids. Trimming cost V 6 bases and J 8 bases; bases outside gene matches: 8. The chain's CDR3 is CASRRTGPTEKLFF. For the CDR3, the DNA is TGTGCCAGCAGACGGACAGGGCCGACAGAAAAACTGTTTTTT.

The V and J genes are TRBV5-1 and TRBJ2-5, with D possibly TRBD1 on 5 matching bases. Germline assignment: CDR1 SGHRS and CDR2 YFSETQ. The CDR3 is 16 amino acids. The V and J ends lost 0 bases and 1 base respectively, with 13 bases between them. CDR3 sequence (DNA): TGCGCCAGCAGCTTGGAACCCCGACAGCTCCAAGAGACCCAGTACTTC. Encoded protein: CASSLEPRQLQETQYF.

The chain uses TRBV30 and TRBJ2-2, with D possibly being TRBD1 or TRBD2 (5 bases each). Germline assignment: CDR1 GTSNPN and CDR2 SVGIG (reference sequence). The V gene lost 2 bases and the J gene lost 7 bases, with 14 bases spanning the gap. The CDR3 totals 14 residues. The CDR3, as DNA: TGTGCCTGGAGTCGGGGCGGACTTAACGGGGAGCTGTTTTTT. Translating gives CAWSRGGLNGELFF.

In this sample, this clonotype turned up many times. The V call is TRBV11-2, the J call TRBJ1-2; D may be TRBD1 (6 bases). This CDR3 has 13 residues. The V gene's germline CDR1 is SGHAT and CDR2 FQNNGV. Trimming left V 0 bases short and J 7 bases short, with 9 bases between. The CDR3 loop reads CASSLEGGTGYTF. The CDR3 coding sequence is TGTGCCAGCAGCTTAGAAGGGGGTACTGGCTACACCTTC.

The chain carries TRBV5-1 and TRBJ1-4; possible D gene TRBD1, 5 bases. V shed 4 bases and J shed 4 bases, with 17 bases lying between them. This CDR3 is 16 amino acids long. Germline CDR1 reads SGHRS; CDR2 reads YFSETQ. The CDR3 nucleotides read TGCGCCAGCAGCCCTACCCCGACAGAATATAATGAAAAACTGTTTTTT. Its protein product is CASSPTPTEYNEKLFF.

This clonotype was counted between two and nine times. This may arise from a read error, as a much more abundant clone is one base away. The chain couples TRBV3-1 to TRBJ1-1; D is undetermined. In germline, CDR1 is LGHDT, CDR2 YNNKEL (reference sequence). The CDR3 sequence is 17 residues long. This CDR3 is CARSRRPADRMNTEAFF. Here the CDR3 DNA reads TGTGCCCGCAGCCGTCGCCCGGCAGATAGAATGAACACTGAAGCTTTCTTT.

This clonotype has more than one count but fewer than ten. V gene TRBV27 combines with J gene TRBJ1-1; D not resolved. Trimming pared 3 bases from V and 3 bases from J, leaving 8 bases between. The CDR3 has 13 amino acids. CDR1 MNHEY and CDR2 SMNVEV come from the germline V gene (reference sequence). CDR3 sequence: CASSFSLDTEAFF. The CDR3 DNA reads as TGTGCCAGCAGTTTTAGTCTGGACACTGAAGCTTTCTTT.

This clonotype was found a few times. This rearrangement joins TRBV21-1 to TRBJ2-1; the table names TRBD1, a call not compared with the DNA. TRBV21-1 is a known pseudogene. The CDR3 spans 16 residues. The CDR3 coding sequence is TGTGCCAGCAGCCGTCGGGGGGGACAGCTATACAATGAGCAGTTCTTC. It translates to CASSRRGGQLYNEQFF.

This clonotype was seen ten or more times. V usage is TRBV6-2 or TRBV6-3 and J usage is TRBJ2-1; D is unclear. Germline CDR1 MNHEY, CDR2 SVGEGT. CDR3 length: 16 amino acids. Trimming shortened V by 0 bases and J by 1 base, and 10 bases separated the two germline ends. In DNA form, the CDR3 reads TGTGCCAGCAGTTACTCGTCTCCGCTGTCCTACAATGAGCAGTTCTTC. Translating it yields CASSYSSPLSYNEQFF.

There are a few counts of this clonotype. The chain joins TRBV25-1 to TRBJ2-7; 11 bases align to TRBD2. V was pared by 5 bases and J by 6 bases, with 9 bases of the junction left unmatched. The CDR3 sequence is 15 residues long. The V gene's germline CDR1 is MGHDK and CDR2 SYGVNS. CDR3 residues: CASSRSGTSGSEQYF. CDR3 in DNA: TGTGCCAGCAGTCGGTCCGGGACTAGCGGTTCCGAGCAGTACTTC.

This clonotype was counted ten times or more. V gene TRBV2 combines with J gene TRBJ2-1; 10 bases are a match to TRBD1. The CDR3 loop spans 15 amino acids. Germline CDR1 SNHLY, CDR2 FYNNEI. The ends lost 3 bases at V and 4 bases at J; junction bases unmatched: 3. The CDR3 DNA reads as TGTGCCAGCAGTGAGAGGGGACAGGGGTACAATGAGCAGTTCTTC. Its protein is CASSERGQGYNEQFF.

The rearrangement uses TRBV18 and TRBJ1-1, with no clear D. The length of the CDR3 is 14 residues. V was clipped by 5 bases and J by 1 base, with 11 bases between them. Germline CDR1 and CDR2: KGHSH and LQKENI. Written as DNA, the CDR3 is TGTGCCAGCTCATTAATGGGCTCGAACACTGAAGCTTTCTTT. Translating it yields CASSLMGSNTEAFF.

This clonotype was seen more than once but under ten times. The chain joins TRBV12-3 or TRBV12-4 to TRBJ1-4, with 7 bases identical to TRBD1. This CDR3 is 16 amino acids long. V shed 3 bases, J shed 0 bases, and the junction held 4 bases outside the gene matches. The CDR3 DNA reads TGTGCCAGCAGTTTTTTAGGGACAGCAACTAATGAAAAACTGTTTTTT. Residues: CASSFLGTATNEKLFF.

This clonotype has a handful of counts. The chain joins TRBV20-1 to TRBJ2-1; D gene uncertain. Between the trimmed V and J ends, which lost 4 bases and 5 bases, there was a span of 9 bases. In germline, CDR1 is DFQATT, CDR2 SNEGSKA (reference sequence). The CDR3 length is 12 residues. The DNA for the CDR3 is TGCAGTGCTAACCGACGGGACAATGAGCAGTTCTTC. As protein: CSANRRDNEQFF.

This clonotype was seen many times. The chain joins TRBV4-3 to TRBJ2-7, with 9 nucleotides matching TRBD1. CDR3 length: 16 residues. V shed 0 bases and J 5 bases; nucleotides not matched to a gene: 8. Germline CDR1 reads LGHNA; CDR2 reads YSLEER. The CDR3, as DNA: TGCGCCAGCAGCCAAGATTGGGACAGGGCGTCCAACGAGCAGTACTTC. Amino acid sequence: CASSQDWDRASNEQYF.

The chain combines TRBV29-1 with TRBJ1-2, with D possibly being TRBD1 (6 bases). Germline V gene data show CDR1 as SQVTM and CDR2 as ANQGSEA. The CDR3 sequence is 15 residues long. The germline V and J ends were trimmed by 3 bases and 1 base, with 15 bases remaining between them. CDR3 in amino acids: CSVDATGPYNYGYTF. In nucleotides, the CDR3 is TGCAGCGTTGACGCGACAGGCCCTTATAACTATGGCTACACCTTC.